Sequencing of this T cell receptor (beta chain) was carried out in a study of T cells in Graves' hyperthyroidism and ophthalmopathy. General study findings and limits: Separating ophthalmopathy from stable hyperthyroidism was achieved by a 13 V-J model.

Amplification of TCR beta CDR3 regions used RNA as the template. When the TCR CDR3 underwent first-round RT-PCR, the HTBI primer set was used. TCRdb re-called the multiplex PCR reads with MiXCR, one entry per CDR3 protein. The top ten clones hold around 18% of a sample with about 560,000 distinct CDR3 sequences, approximately 15% of them seen once. This clonotype showed up just a few times. Its antigen remains unidentified. Between the trimmed V and J ends, which lost 6 bases and 5 bases, there was a span of 19 bases. Germline CDR1 reads LNHDA; CDR2 reads SQIVND (reference sequence). The CDR3 runs to 15 residues.

This chain joins TRBV19 and TRBJ1-1; weak D call: TRBD1 (5 bases). The specimen was blood. The sequence was collected from a woman between 18 and 29 years old with Graves' hyperthyroidism. The CDR3 bases are TGTGCCAGTAGCAAAGCCGGGACCTGGCAAACTGAAGCTTTCTTT. Encoded protein: CASSKAGTWQTEAFF.